Following are 23 T cell receptor beta chains from one sample sequenced in a study of graft-versus-host responses after intestinal transplantation. Method: immunoSEQ multiplex PCR; TCRdb's copy keeps in-frame clones and lacks some. The sample has roughly 60,000 clones, over 85% seen once. Sample: PBMCs, taken 26 days after transplant. All receptors derive from a human patient who received an intestinal transplant, so some T cells may come from the graft donor.

This chain joins TRBV14 and TRBJ2-7; TRBD1 aligns across 8 bases. V lost 4 bases to trimming and J lost 2 bases; unmatched junction nucleotides: 7. The CDR3 is made up of 15 amino acids. Germline lookup yields CDR1 SGHDN and CDR2 FVKESK. The chain's CDR3 is CASSPQGGTAYEQYF. As DNA, the CDR3 is TGTGCCAGCAGCCCACAGGGGGGAACGGCCTACGAGCAGTACTTC. Filled out from reference TRBV14 and TRBJ2-7, the complete variable domain reads EAGVTQFPSHSVIEKGQTVTLRCDPISGHDNLYWYRRVMGKEIKFLLHFVKESKQDESGMPNNRFLAERTGGTYSTLKVQPAELEDSGVYFCASSPQGGTAYEQYFGPGTRLTVT.

The J gene is TRBJ2-7, the V gene TRBV4-2, with TRBD1 identical over 8 bases. Losses at the gene ends were 0 bases for V and 6 bases for J; bases not matched to a gene: 10. CDR1 and CDR2 (germline): LGHNA, YNFKEQ. The CDR3 has 16 amino acids. The CDR3 DNA reads as TGTGCCAGCAGCCAAGATCCCAGGGGGCTTGCGAGCGAGCAGTACTTC. It translates to CASSQDPRGLASEQYF.

CDR3 DNA sequence: TGTGCCACCAGCTCAAGGAGGAGACAGGGGGCGGACGGGGAGCTGTTTTTT. Translation gives CATSSRRRQGADGELFF. The genes are TRBV15 and TRBJ2-2, with 10 positions matching TRBD1. Germline V gives CDR1 LNHNV, CDR2 YYDKDF (reference sequence). V lost 5 bases, J lost 7 bases, and 13 bases stayed unmatched. The CDR3 is 17 residues long.

V gene TRBV4-1 combines with J gene TRBJ2-7, with no clear D. Germline CDR1 and CDR2: MGHRA and YSYEKL. The CDR3 has 15 residues. The V and J ends lost 1 base and 0 bases respectively, with 10 bases between them. The CDR3 loop is CASSQVSSSSYEQYF. For the CDR3, the DNA is TGCGCCAGCAGCCAAGTTTCCTCGAGCTCCTACGAGCAGTACTTC.

The chain joins TRBV5-4 to TRBJ2-1; TRBD1 agrees at 8 bases. V lost 4 bases and J lost 9; bases outside the gene matches: 12. Looked up from germline, CDR1 is SGHNT and CDR2 is YYREEE (reference sequence). The CDR3 spans 15 residues. In DNA form, the CDR3 reads TGTGCCAGCAGCCTGGCGGGACAGGTGATCGGTGAGCAGTTCTTC. This sequence encodes CASSLAGQVIGEQFF.

The chain uses TRBV5-1 and TRBJ2-3; 12 positions match TRBD2. The germline gives CDR1 SGHRS, CDR2 YFSETQ. With V trimmed by 3 bases and J by 2 bases, 10 bases remained unmatched. The CDR3 is made up of 18 amino acids. The CDR3: CASSSAGTSGSSTDTQYF. In DNA form, the CDR3 reads TGCGCCAGCAGCTCCGCCGGGACTAGCGGGTCTTCCACAGATACGCAGTATTTT.

This rearrangement joins TRBV30 to TRBJ1-1; D remains unclear. Trimming pared 0 bases from V and 3 bases from J, leaving 5 bases between. The CDR3 runs to 12 residues. Germline V CDR1 and CDR2: GTSNPN, SVGIG (reference sequence). The CDR3 spells CAWSVGDTEAFF. Here the CDR3 DNA reads TGTGCCTGGAGTGTCGGGGACACTGAAGCTTTCTTT.

This chain connects TRBV5-1 to TRBJ2-3; 7 positions agree with TRBD1. This CDR3 has 15 residues. The V gene's germline CDR1 is SGHRS and CDR2 YFSETQ. Unmatched junction bases numbered 3, after V lost 2 bases and J lost 0 bases. This CDR3 is CASSLDRVSTDTQYF. DNA of the CDR3: TGCGCCAGCAGCTTAGACAGGGTGAGCACAGATACGCAGTATTTT.

CDR3 region: CASREGGTQPQHF. As DNA, the CDR3 is TGTGCCAGTCGCGAGGGAGGGACCCAGCCCCAGCATTTT. This rearrangement joins TRBV19 to TRBJ1-5, with D perhaps TRBD1 (5 bases). There are 13 residues in the CDR3. Germline CDR1 LNHDA, CDR2 SQIVND (reference sequence). The ends were cut back, 8 bases at V and 7 bases at J, with 15 bases in the middle.

J is TRBJ1-6 and V is TRBV28; D is undetermined. Germline lookup yields CDR1 MDHEN and CDR2 SYDVKM. V lost 1 base and J lost 0, with 7 bases in between. The CDR3 runs to 16 residues. CDR3 coding DNA: TGTGCCAGCAGTTTATTAGCGAGCTCCTATAATTCACCCCTCCACTTT. Protein sequence: CASSLLASSYNSPLHF.

The V and J genes are TRBV27 and TRBJ2-2; the D is unclear. The CDR3 sequence is 14 residues long. V was cut by 4 bases and J by 0 bases, with 6 bases left in between. Germline lookup yields CDR1 MNHEY and CDR2 SMNVEV (reference sequence). The CDR3 loop is CASSSDTNTGELFF. The CDR3 DNA follows: TGTGCCAGCAGTTCAGACACGAACACCGGGGAGCTGTTTTTT.

The genes are TRBV4-1 and TRBJ2-7; TRBD2 agrees at 7 bases. V dropped 4 bases and J dropped 2; count of bases not matched to a gene: 8. CDR3 size: 15 residues. Germline V gene sequence: CDR1 MGHRA, CDR2 YSYEKL. The chain's CDR3 is CASSPSRGGTYEQYV. The CDR3, as DNA: TGCGCCAGCAGCCCTTCGCGCGGGGGAACCTACGAGCAGTACGTC.

This rearrangement joins TRBV11-2 to TRBJ2-2; D not certain. CDR3 size: 14 residues. Per the germline V gene, CDR1 is SGHAT and CDR2 is FQNNGV. Trimming took 2 bases from V and 1 from J, leaving 5 bases between them. CDR3 in amino acids: CASSLIGNTGELFF. The DNA of the CDR3 is TGTGCCAGCAGCTTAATCGGGAACACCGGGGAGCTGTTTTTT.

The V call is TRBV4-1, the J call TRBJ2-1; no definite D call. CDR1 is MGHRA, CDR2 YSYEKL, per germline. This CDR3 contains 13 residues. V lost 1 base and J 9 bases, leaving 10 bases between the germline ends. The CDR3 here is CASSQVIRGEQFF. The CDR3 DNA follows: TGCGCCAGCAGCCAAGTGATCCGAGGTGAGCAGTTCTTC.

The gene calls are TRBV5-1 and TRBJ2-5; the match to TRBD2 covers 7 bases. In germline, CDR1 is SGHRS, CDR2 YFSETQ. CDR3 length equals 15 residues. V shed 4 bases, J shed 2 bases, and the junction held 8 bases outside the gene matches. CDR3: CASSGAGEKQETQYF. The DNA of the CDR3 is TGCGCCAGCAGCGGGGCGGGAGAGAAGCAAGAGACCCAGTACTTC.

On this clone: Other DNA sequences in this sample translate to the same CDR3. V and J are TRBV9 and TRBJ2-3; weak D call: TRBD1 (5 bases). The CDR3 has 14 amino acids. Trimming removed 0 bases from V and 2 bases from J, with 7 bases in between. CDR1 and CDR2 from the germline V gene are SGDLS and YYNGEE. Written as DNA, the CDR3 is TGTGCCAGCAGCGTAGCAGGGTCCACAGATACGCAGTATTTT. It translates to CASSVAGSTDTQYF.

V is TRBV19 and J is TRBJ1-1; D is possibly TRBD1 (6 bases). V dropped 3 bases and J dropped 3 bases, with 20 bases sitting between them. The CDR3 is 17 amino acids. Germline CDR1 LNHDA, CDR2 SQIVND (reference sequence). CDR3 nucleotide sequence: TGTGCCAGTAGTATCCTGGGGGCCACTCCAAGGGACACTGAAGCTTTCTTT. This gives the protein CASSILGATPRDTEAFF.

The chain carries TRBV7-9 and TRBJ1-1; D is perhaps TRBD1 (6 bases). Trimming took 0 bases from V and 6 from J, leaving 11 bases between them. The germline CDR1 and CDR2 sequences are SEHNR and FQNEAQ (reference sequence). The CDR3 extends over 14 amino acids. Here the CDR3 DNA reads TGTGCCAGCAGCTTAGCAGATCGGACAGCTGAAGCTTTCTTT. Protein: CASSLADRTAEAFF.

The chain combines TRBV29-1 with TRBJ2-1, with TRBD1 matching 8 bases. V was clipped by 2 bases and J by 4 bases; unmatched bases: 10. CDR1 and CDR2 (germline): SQVTM, ANQGSEA. This CDR3 spans 16 amino acids. The CDR3 is CSVELWGQENYNEQFF. DNA of the CDR3: TGCAGCGTTGAATTGTGGGGACAGGAGAATTACAATGAGCAGTTCTTC.

The chain uses TRBV7-6 and TRBJ2-3; a weak D match, TRBD1 (6 bases). CDR3 length: 15 residues. The ends were cut back, 5 bases at V and 2 bases at J, with 14 bases in the middle. Germline assignment: CDR1 SGHVS and CDR2 FNYEAQ. The CDR3 loop is CASSPGQPITDTQYF. The DNA of the CDR3 is TGTGCCAGCAGCCCCGGACAGCCTATCACAGATACGCAGTATTTT.

V and J are TRBV6-1 and TRBJ2-2; D unclear. The CDR3 sequence is 14 residues long. CDR1 is MNHNS and CDR2 is SASEGT in the germline V gene. Trimming left V 7 bases short and J 3 bases short, with 12 bases between. The CDR3 is CASTPRLYTGELFF. CDR3 nucleotide sequence: TGTGCCAGCACCCCGAGGCTCTACACCGGGGAGCTGTTTTTT.

V and J are TRBV5-1 and TRBJ1-1; a weak D match, TRBD1 (6 bases). Per the germline V gene, CDR1 is SGHRS and CDR2 is YFSETQ. The ends were cut back, 4 bases at V and 3 bases at J, with 19 bases in the middle. The CDR3 is 16 amino acids. The CDR3 reads CASSPRRAGADTEAFF. The CDR3 DNA reads as TGCGCCAGCAGCCCAAGGCGGGCAGGGGCGGACACTGAAGCTTTCTTT.

The chain recombines TRBV6-6 with TRBJ1-5; no reliable D call. V gave up 2 bases and J gave up 0 bases, with 8 bases separating them. The germline V gene encodes CDR1 MNHNY and CDR2 SVGAGI (reference sequence). The CDR3 runs 15 residues. The CDR3 reads CASSYGEHSNQPQHF. CDR3 nucleotide sequence: TGTGCCAGCAGTTACGGTGAACATAGCAATCAGCCCCAGCATTTT.